This TCR beta chain was recovered during a study of T cell repertoires in cytomegalovirus infection. Overall study findings and caveats: Clonotype analysis showed dominance of the ex vivo response by HLA-C-restricted CMV-specific TCR beta clonotypes.

From the reads, TCRdb called clonotypes with MiXCR, one entry per CDR3 protein. The repertoire consists of 900,000 to 950,000 distinct CDR3 sequences, with approximately 31% occurring once and the leading ten covering 10% to 15%. V was clipped by 6 bases and J by 1 base, with 14 bases between them. This CDR3 comprises 14 residues. Germline V CDR1 and CDR2: DFQATT, SNEGSKA (reference sequence). Comment on this clonotype: Its antigen is as yet unknown.

The genes are TRBV20-1 and TRBJ2-3, with D possibly TRBD2 on 6 matching bases. This specimen consisted of cultured CD8+ T cells from PBMCs, obtained from culture after CMV antigen stimulation. This sequence originates from a human donor in good health (CMV status not recorded). Some clones in this sample may be carry-over from other donors' samples. CDR3 bases: TGCAGTGCCCTGAAGGGACTTCGCACAGATACGCAGTATTTT. Translation gives CSALKGLRTDTQYF.